Listed below are T cell receptor beta chains from one sample, sequenced in a study of blood T cell repertoires in COVID-19. Generated by immunoSEQ multiplex PCR, the TCRdb table keeps only in-frame clones and is missing some. This sample has a few hundred thousand clones, with roughly 91% found just once. The sequencing sample was made of PBMCs or T cells enriched from blood (not recorded which). The receptors stem from an older woman in a cohort exposed to, infected with or recovered from COVID-19 (not recorded which). Each CDR3 is given with its conserved first and last residue. A D gene is named only where the DNA matches it firmly. Where a row states a size, it is once, few, many or the class of an expanded clone; other rows omit it.

d_call cdr3_length j_call v_call clone_size cdr3_aa cdr3_nt
- 15 TRBJ2-3 TRBV24-1 - CATSDRQVFGDTQYF TGTGCCACCAGTGATCGACAGGTCTTTGGGGATACGCAGTATTTT
TRBD2 18 TRBJ2-7 TRBV2 - CAILRGTSGADRPSEQYF TGTGCCATCCTACGAGGGACTAGCGGAGCGGACCGCCCTTCCGAGCAGTACTTC
- 17 TRBJ2-3 TRBV7-8 - CASSLDPTGMWSDTQYF TGTGCCAGCAGCTTAGACCCCACAGGGATGTGGTCAGATACGCAGTATTTT
- 14 TRBJ2-2 TRBV5-4 few CASRLQGNTGELFF TGTGCCAGCAGATTGCAGGGTAACACCGGGGAGCTGTTTTTT
TRBD1 15 TRBJ1-1 TRBV30 - CAWSVGAGTGREAFF TGTGCCTGGAGTGTAGGGGCCGGGACAGGGCGTGAAGCTTTCTTT
- 11 TRBJ2-7 TRBV11-2 - CASSIQYEQYF TGTGCCAGCAGCATCCAGTACGAGCAGTACTTC
TRBD2 15 TRBJ2-1 TRBV3-1/TRBV3-2 - CASSQTGTSGNEQFF TGTGCCAGCAGCCAAACCGGGACTAGCGGCAATGAGCAGTTCTTC
- 13 TRBJ2-1 TRBV19 - CASSIALYNEQFF TGTGCCAGTAGTATAGCACTTTACAATGAGCAGTTCTTC
TRBD1 17 TRBJ1-5 TRBV28 many CASSQTGTGVRNQPQHF TGTGCCAGCAGCCAGACCGGGACAGGGGTTCGCAATCAGCCCCAGCATTTT
- 14 TRBJ2-5 TRBV29-1 - CSVPRDTLRETQYF TGCAGCGTTCCCCGGGACACTTTGAGGGAGACCCAGTACTTC
TRBD2 14 TRBJ2-1 TRBV27 - CASSSAGGYNEQFF TGTGCCAGCAGTTCGGCGGGAGGCTACAATGAGCAGTTCTTC
- 13 TRBJ1-1 TRBV7-3 - CASSSRGNTEAFF TGTGCCAGCAGCTCTAGGGGGAACACTGAAGCTTTCTTT
TRBD1 16 TRBJ1-6 TRBV4-1 few CASSQLGQGENSPLHF TGCGCCAGCAGCCAATTAGGGCAGGGGGAGAATTCACCCCTCCACTTT
TRBD2 16 TRBJ2-7 TRBV2 - CASMGRWAGAREEQYF TGTGCCAGCATGGGACGGTGGGCGGGAGCAAGGGAAGAGCAGTACTTC
- 16 TRBJ1-4 TRBV7-9 - CASSIRRGSFNEKLFF TGTGCCAGCAGCATACGTCGCGGGTCCTTTAATGAAAAACTGTTTTTT
TRBD1 14 TRBJ1-5 TRBV28 - CASRIQGAHQPQHF TGTGCCAGCAGGATACAGGGGGCGCATCAGCCCCAGCATTTT
- 12 TRBJ1-2 TRBV11-2 - CASSPLRYGYTF TGTGCCAGCAGCCCCCTTCGGTATGGCTACACCTTC
- 13 TRBJ1-1 TRBV28 - CASSLGRDTEAFF TGTGCCAGCAGTTTGGGCAGGGACACTGAAGCTTTCTTT
- 13 TRBJ2-7 TRBV15 - CATSTLGGGVEYF TGTGCCACCAGCACCTTAGGGGGGGGCGTTGAATACTTC
TRBD1 16 TRBJ2-7 TRBV19 - CASSSAPGTESYEQYF TGTGCCAGTAGTTCGGCGCCCGGGACAGAGAGCTACGAGCAGTACTTC
TRBD2 15 TRBJ2-3 TRBV2 - CASSVGGGDTDTQYF TGTGCCAGCAGTGTCGGGGGAGGGGACACAGATACGCAGTATTTT
- 15 TRBJ1-1 TRBV7-9 - CASSLVLGEDTEAFF TGTGCCAGCAGCTTAGTATTGGGGGAGGACACTGAAGCTTTCTTT
TRBD2 15 TRBJ2-3 TRBV6-5 - CASRGLALITDTQYF TGTGCCAGCAGGGGACTAGCACTAATCACAGATACGCAGTATTTT
- 11 TRBJ2-7 TRBV14 - CASSPFYEQYF TGTGCCAGCAGCCCTTTCTACGAGCAGTACTTC
- 13 TRBJ2-2 TRBV11-1 medium-sized CASSLSETGELFF TGTGCCAGCAGCCTCTCAGAAACCGGGGAGCTGTTTTTT
TRBD1 16 TRBJ2-5 TRBV7-9 - CASTSTPGQGQETQYF TGTGCCAGCACCTCCACCCCGGGACAGGGGCAAGAGACCCAGTACTTC
TRBD1 15 TRBJ2-2 TRBV5-8 few CASKPQGPRTGELFF TGTGCCAGCAAACCACAGGGGCCCCGCACCGGGGAGCTGTTTTTT